The clone carrying this T cell receptor beta chain was observed many times. Its target is unknown. Looked up from germline, CDR1 is SGHAT and CDR2 is FQNNGV. Trimming left V 6 bases short and J 5 bases short, with 19 bases between. The CDR3 extends over 15 amino acids. This sample is drawn from a study of T-cell memory formation after mild COVID-19. TCRdb independently ran MiXCR on the 5' RACE reads; one entry per CDR3 protein. The sample includes more than 300,000 distinct CDR3 sequences, roughly 20% of them seen just once. Study-wide findings and caveats: Clones contracting over day 15 to 85 were CD4/CD8 balanced, with later expanders leaning CD4+.

Material for sequencing was PBMCs or a T cell subset sorted from them (not recorded which). The chain has TRBV11-2 and TRBJ1-1; D is perhaps TRBD1 (6 bases). The origin of this receptor is a man younger than 35 who had mild COVID-19 (a few samples of this study predate the infection). Cell type and time point are not known. The CDR3 DNA reads TGTGCCAGCAGTCTTGATCGGGGGCCGGGGACTGAAGCTTTCTTT. This gives the protein CASSLDRGPGTEAFF.